This T cell receptor (beta chain) emerged from a study of cytomegalovirus exposure and HLA in healthy donors (dated by TCRdb to 2017 to 2019). Regarding the study in general: In an earlier analysis of fewer than 750 of the donors, approximately 260 Gb of sequence data and approximately 120 million unique TCR beta sequences from about 180 million T cells were reported. A separate validation cohort of more than 100 different subjects was used in addition to the approximately 700-subject first cohort. Among about 400 genotyped donors of the cohort, an average of approximately 200,000 unique TCR beta nucleotide sequences was sequenced per donor, of which about 19% were non-productive. Roughly 5 DR-DQ haplotypes were handled as single units for association and clustering, since linkage in the cohort was strong. High-throughput TCR immunosequencing, statistical association of individual TCRs with disease status, and machine learning were combined to predict cytomegalovirus infection status. A later analysis re-analyzed previously published TCR beta repertoires from 600 to 850 donors and added high-resolution HLA genotyping to study TCR occurrence patterns. The number of donors typed differed by locus, with roughly 629-640 for A, B, C, DRB1 and DQB1, 522 for DQA1, under 610 for DPA1, and around 450 for DPB1. An earlier analysis of nearly 600 of the donors applied high-throughput TCR beta sequencing to assess whether each TCR beta V gene segment acted as functional or pseudogenic. All discovery cohort repertoires had been generated using a single sequencing platform. Approximately 300 gigabases of sequencing data and around 85 million unique TCR sequences made up an early release that covered about 640 HLA-typed donors. Genome-wide SNP genotypes for about 55% of the roughly 670 donors were used in a later genetic analysis, which treated that subset as a discovery cohort. Of the 300 to 400 genotyped donors, roughly 80% fell in the genetic ancestry cluster associated with self-reported Caucasian donors. Both class I and class II loci were covered by HLA typing, at four-digit resolution. Alongside the repertoire data, information on donor age, sex, ethnicity and CMV serostatus was compiled. Rather than drawing on any new phenotypic data, the later analysis identified candidate immune exposures from TCR beta sequences and the way those sequences occurred across donors. The T cell repertoires of 666 subjects were profiled by immunosequencing and related to cytomegalovirus serostatus. The study was designed to test whether signatures of past pathogen exposure could be identified by cataloging public T cell receptors.

Libraries came from the immunoSEQ multiplex PCR assay. The multiplex PCR relied on a mix of 60 forward primers for TCR Vbeta segments and 13 reverse primers for TCR Jbeta segments. A multiplex PCR assay on genomic DNA amplified the CDR3 region of rearranged TCR beta genes. The amplified TCR beta libraries were sequenced on the Illumina HiSeq System as 87-base-pair reads. Under the source paper's analysis protocol: In a later analysis, tens of millions of unique TCR beta chains were counted across the roughly 700 repertoires, and about 9.9 million of these chains were shared by at least two donors. Raw reads were error-corrected and collapsed into unique sequences with a nearest-neighbor algorithm that merged closely related sequences to remove PCR and sequencing errors. CDR3 sequences were aligned to IMGT reference sequences to assign V, D and J gene segments. Each retained sequence needed at least a six-nucleotide match to both a V gene segment and a J gene segment. Rearrangements were classified as productive when the CDR3 lacked stop codons and remained in frame with V and J, and all other rearrangements were classified as non-productive. Following IMGT convention, CDR3 was defined as the stretch from the second conserved V-encoded cysteine up to the conserved J-encoded phenylalanine. In an earlier analysis of around 570 of the donors, sequences lacking an unambiguous match to a single V gene segment were excluded. An earlier analysis of a few hundred of the donors called V segments functional above 56.7% productive rearrangements and segregating when the between-donor standard deviation exceeded 5%. A statistical classification framework was developed to diagnose cytomegalovirus status using the catalog of TCR beta chain sequences. A later analysis assigned V and J genes by comparing TCR nucleotide sequences with IMGT/GENE-DB human TR gene sequences. The TCRdist pipeline was used in a later analysis to assign CDR3 sequences and most-parsimonious VDJ recombination scenarios. In a later analysis, each TCR beta chain was defined by its CDR3 amino acid sequence together with its V-gene family, and reads without a unique V-gene family were excluded. A later analysis removed 592 highly shared, low-generation-probability nucleotide sequences to deal with suspected cross-contamination and a sequencing artifact. In a later analysis, a clonal expansion index for each public chain was calculated from normalized within-repertoire ranks of inferred template counts. A later analysis computed generation probabilities with a VDJ recombination model fitted to out-of-frame rearrangements, and checked the results against IGoR. A later analysis scored TCR-TCR, TCR-HLA and TCR-CMV co-occurrence with hypergeometric tests, applying a repertoire-size bias correction to TCR pairs. A later analysis estimated false discovery rates by permuting HLA or CMV assignments 20 times. In a later analysis, co-occurring TCRs were grouped using DBSCAN, and TCRdist sequence similarity was added for clustering within HLA-allele-positive subsets. Repertoires with fewer than 30,000 or more than 120,000 public chains were left out of co-occurrence clustering, as were four to six repertoires with anomalous nucleotide sharing. TCRdb provides this immuneACCESS table in a form limited to in-frame rearrangements. Some clones are lacking; in checked studies, under half of them reflect an unresolved V gene, and why the rest are absent is not known. V, J and clone size were drawn from that table, and D and trimming were deduced from the DNA. This sample holds 210,000 or so clones; over 80% were observed only once. The ten largest account for roughly 0.75% of the sample.

Overall study results and their limits: The authors suggested that the approach could potentially be generalized to other disease states and immunological phenotypes. In an earlier analysis of 450 to 750 of the donors, most TCR beta V segments appeared in productive rearrangements about 87% or about 30% of the time, broadly matching IMGT annotations. In a later analysis, HLA-associated TCR beta chains were found to be more clonally expanded and to have lower generation probabilities than equally common non-associated chains. Immune exposure information for the cohort was limited to CMV serostatus. A few of the identified cytomegalovirus-associated TCR beta chains were confirmed in vitro to be specific for cytomegalovirus antigens. Strong co-occurrence of HLA alleles, especially DR and DQ, made assigning TCR associations to individual alleles difficult. Correlated functional status among segregating V segments might be attributable to linkage disequilibrium, but an unknown experimental factor could not be ruled out. Across donors, most TCR sequences were observed very rarely, whereas some public TCRs were present in many individuals. The cohort was sequenced for TCR beta chains only, and without alpha or paired-chain data the features that could be detected were limited. Because the 87-base-pair reads could not distinguish some IMGT-functional V segments, including TRBV6-2 and TRBV6-3, those segments were excluded. In both the original and validation cohorts, the classifier was reported to diagnose cytomegalovirus status with high specificity and sensitivity. Specific HLA alleles were associated with 16,951 TCR beta sequences at a false discovery rate of 0.05 in a later analysis. The study gave a list of 150 to 200 TCR beta chains associated with cytomegalovirus. Because HLA typing was missing for some donors at each locus, association tests included only the typed subset. A later genetic analysis reported fewer N-insertions in productive TCRs among donors in an Asian-associated ancestry cluster than the roughly 640-donor mean. In a later analysis, TCR association rates were found to vary across HLA loci, with the most associated TCRs seen for DRB1 alleles and the fewest for HLA-C alleles. According to a later analysis, parvovirus B19, influenza, CMV and Epstein-Barr virus appeared linked to several top co-occurrence clusters. In a later genetic analysis, a missense DCLRE1C variant was associated with V-gene and J-gene trimming of TCR beta chains, and the association was replicated in an independent cohort. Roughly 17 rarely observed V segments, including chromosome 9 orphons, were excluded from the earlier analysis of some 590 of the donors because counts were too low. The sequencing pipeline was judged likely to have produced a cluster of highly shared sequence variants as a technical artifact. The presence/absence analyses assumed that sequencing depth was roughly uniform across donors, and that assumption may not be true. In a later analysis, most CMV-associated TCR beta chains were found to appear HLA-restricted, with HLA associations seemingly driven largely by CMV exposure. A further reported finding was that TCR beta sequences accurately predicted the HLA-A and HLA-B alleles for most subjects in the first cohort.

In total, just over 650 healthy bone marrow donors made up the cohort. All cohort members were sampled while nominally healthy, although unrecorded immune exposures were likely present. The donor tested CMV seronegative, placing the donor among the 350 or so seronegative members of the cohort. Every donor gave a peripheral blood sample, and the peripheral blood mononuclear cells from that sample were used for TCR beta sequencing. The Qiagen DNeasy Blood Extraction Kit was used to extract genomic DNA from the blood cell samples. Concerning this clone itself: This receptor's antigen is unknown. Base qualities are missing; no much larger clone stands one base away.

Counted from cysteine to phenylalanine, this CDR3 has 13 amino acids. The sequence is cut down to CDR3 DNA, 39 bases in frame from base 1. V is trimmed back by 6 bases and J by 4 bases, and the junction contains 4 bases that no gene match accounts for. For CDR1 and CDR2, the germline V gene (reference sequence) lists MNHEY and SMNVEV. This chain joins TRBV27 to TRBJ2-3, and 7 bases in between align with TRBD2. The sequencing sample was made of PBMCs. The TCR was taken from a boy between 2 and 15 years old in good health and CMV-seronegative. The nucleotide sequence is TGTGCCAGCAGCCTCGGACTAGCAGATACGCAGTATTTT. The resulting protein is CASSLGLADTQYF.